The rows below give T cell receptor beta chains drawn from one sample of a study of blood T cell repertoires in COVID-19. TCRdb keeps only in-frame clones here, not all; method: immunoSEQ multiplex PCR. The data contain some 350,000 clones, around four fifths of them singletons. The material sequenced was peripheral blood. These receptors all stem from a man aged 25 to 40 with active or convalescent COVID-19. CDR3s include the opening cysteine and the closing phenylalanine or tryptophan. Each record gives: CDR3 protein, CDR3 DNA, J gene, D gene, clone size, V gene. The D gene is left open where the match is weak. For some rows the clone size is stated as once, few or many, or as a class when expanded; others skip it.

cdr3_aa: CASSLYQAGPSYEQYF
cdr3_nt: TGTGCCAGCAGTTTATACCAAGCGGGCCCCTCCTACGAGCAGTACTTC
j_call: TRBJ2-7
d_call: NA
clone_size: NA
v_call: TRBV27

cdr3_aa: CASSARTGLSYNEQFF
cdr3_nt: TGTGCCAGCAGCGCGAGGACAGGCCTCTCCTACAATGAGCAGTTCTTC
j_call: TRBJ2-1
d_call: TRBD1
clone_size: NA
v_call: TRBV9

cdr3_aa: CASSLGRAPQPQHF
cdr3_nt: TGTGCCAGCAGCTTAGGGCGGGCCCCTCAGCCCCAGCATTTT
j_call: TRBJ1-5
d_call: NA
clone_size: NA
v_call: TRBV7-2

cdr3_aa: CASSARVMNTEAFF
cdr3_nt: TGTGCCAGCTCCGCCAGGGTTATGAACACTGAAGCTTTCTTT
j_call: TRBJ1-1
d_call: NA
clone_size: NA
v_call: TRBV18

cdr3_aa: CASTAGQTNTEAFF
cdr3_nt: TGTGCCAGCACCGCGGGACAGACGAACACTGAAGCTTTCTTT
j_call: TRBJ1-1
d_call: TRBD1
clone_size: NA
v_call: TRBV6-6

cdr3_aa: CASSQVARETYEQYF
cdr3_nt: TGTGCCAGCAGCCAAGTGGCGCGGGAAACCTACGAGCAGTACTTC
j_call: TRBJ2-7
d_call: NA
clone_size: NA
v_call: TRBV3-1/TRBV3-2

cdr3_aa: CASRAPGQYYGYTF
cdr3_nt: TGTGCCAGCAGAGCCCCGGGACAGTACTATGGCTACACCTTC
j_call: TRBJ1-2
d_call: TRBD1
clone_size: once
v_call: TRBV6-5

cdr3_aa: CSVQVNYGYTF
cdr3_nt: TGCAGCGTTCAGGTCAACTATGGCTACACCTTC
j_call: TRBJ1-2
d_call: NA
clone_size: NA
v_call: TRBV29-1

cdr3_aa: CASSWTDNTEAFF
cdr3_nt: TGTGCCAGCAGTTGGACAGATAACACTGAAGCTTTCTTT
j_call: TRBJ1-1
d_call: NA
clone_size: NA
v_call: TRBV12-3/TRBV12-4

cdr3_aa: CASSPGTNGETQYF
cdr3_nt: TGCGCCAGCAGCCCAGGGACAAATGGAGAGACCCAGTACTTC
j_call: TRBJ2-5
d_call: NA
clone_size: NA
v_call: TRBV5-1

cdr3_aa: CASSATGAGTGELFF
cdr3_nt: TGTGCCAGCAGCGCGACAGGGGCGGGCACCGGGGAGCTGTTTTTT
j_call: TRBJ2-2
d_call: TRBD1
clone_size: NA
v_call: TRBV7-3

cdr3_aa: CASSPPEIYGYTF
cdr3_nt: TGTGCCAGCAGTCCCCCAGAAATATATGGCTACACCTTC
j_call: TRBJ1-2
d_call: NA
clone_size: NA
v_call: TRBV2

cdr3_aa: CAISGTGSDGVRTF
cdr3_nt: TGTGCCATCAGTGGGACAGGGAGCGATGGTGTCCGTACCTTC
j_call: TRBJ1-2
d_call: TRBD1
clone_size: NA
v_call: TRBV10-3

cdr3_aa: CASSLDRNTIYF
cdr3_nt: TGTGCCAGCAGCTTGGATCGTAACACCATATATTTT
j_call: TRBJ1-3
d_call: NA
clone_size: once
v_call: TRBV5-4

cdr3_aa: CASSPHRSGVYEQYF
cdr3_nt: TGTGCCAGCAGTCCCCATCGGTCTGGAGTCTACGAGCAGTACTTC
j_call: TRBJ2-7
d_call: NA
clone_size: NA
v_call: TRBV6-2/TRBV6-3

cdr3_aa: CAAAGRVGDEAFF
cdr3_nt: TGTGCCGCAGCTGGCAGGGTTGGGGATGAAGCTTTCTTT
j_call: TRBJ1-1
d_call: NA
clone_size: NA
v_call: TRBV28

cdr3_aa: CAISEGALSYEQYF
cdr3_nt: TGTGCCATCAGTGAGGGGGCCCTCTCCTACGAGCAGTACTTC
j_call: TRBJ2-7
d_call: NA
clone_size: NA
v_call: TRBV10-3

cdr3_aa: CASSTNVGAGEKLFF
cdr3_nt: TGCGCCAGCAGCACAAATGTGGGGGCGGGCGAAAAACTGTTTTTT
j_call: TRBJ1-4
d_call: NA
clone_size: NA
v_call: TRBV4-1

cdr3_aa: CASSISGTGTYEQYF
cdr3_nt: TGTGCCAGTAGTATCTCCGGGACAGGGACCTACGAGCAGTACTTC
j_call: TRBJ2-7
d_call: TRBD1
clone_size: NA
v_call: TRBV19

cdr3_aa: CASSLQGSHNEKLFF
cdr3_nt: TGTGCCAGCAGCTTACAGGGATCCCATAATGAAAAACTGTTTTTT
j_call: TRBJ1-4
d_call: NA
clone_size: NA
v_call: TRBV7-2

cdr3_aa: CASIPFGSDNEQFF
cdr3_nt: TGTGCCAGCATTCCTTTTGGTAGCGACAATGAGCAGTTCTTC
j_call: TRBJ2-1
d_call: NA
clone_size: NA
v_call: TRBV21-1

cdr3_aa: CASSSGVADDTGELFF
cdr3_nt: TGTGCCAGCAGCTCAGGGGTGGCCGATGACACCGGGGAGCTGTTTTTT
j_call: TRBJ2-2
d_call: NA
clone_size: NA
v_call: TRBV9

cdr3_aa: CAWSEQGKGRYTF
cdr3_nt: TGTGCCTGGAGTGAACAGGGGAAAGGGCGCTACACCTTC
j_call: TRBJ1-2
d_call: TRBD1
clone_size: NA
v_call: TRBV30

cdr3_aa: CASTQRRGTDTQYF
cdr3_nt: TGTGCCAGCACCCAAAGGCGGGGCACAGATACGCAGTATTTT
j_call: TRBJ2-3
d_call: NA
clone_size: few
v_call: TRBV5-4

cdr3_aa: CASSPGAAIGDTGELFF
cdr3_nt: TGTGCCAGCAGTCCAGGGGCCGCCATAGGCGACACCGGGGAGCTGTTTTTT
j_call: TRBJ2-2
d_call: NA
clone_size: NA
v_call: TRBV27

cdr3_aa: CASSLKQGEGTDTQYF
cdr3_nt: TGTGCCAGCAGCTTAAAGCAGGGGGAGGGCACAGATACGCAGTATTTT
j_call: TRBJ2-3
d_call: NA
clone_size: NA
v_call: TRBV7-3

cdr3_aa: CASSLEPSGRQYADTQYF
cdr3_nt: TGCGCCAGCAGCTTGGAACCCAGCGGGAGACAATACGCAGATACGCAGTATTTT
j_call: TRBJ2-3
d_call: TRBD2
clone_size: NA
v_call: TRBV5-1

cdr3_aa: CAWSVGRGWNTGELFF
cdr3_nt: TGTGCCTGGAGTGTAGGTAGGGGTTGGAACACCGGGGAGCTGTTTTTT
j_call: TRBJ2-2
d_call: NA
clone_size: NA
v_call: TRBV30

cdr3_aa: CASSPVAGVNEQFF
cdr3_nt: TGTGCCAGTAGTCCGGTAGCGGGAGTTAATGAGCAGTTCTTC
j_call: TRBJ2-1
d_call: TRBD2
clone_size: few
v_call: TRBV19

cdr3_aa: CATSKALRQGQPQHF
cdr3_nt: TGTGCCACCAGCAAAGCCTTAAGACAGGGGCAGCCCCAGCATTTT
j_call: TRBJ1-5
d_call: TRBD1
clone_size: NA
v_call: TRBV15

cdr3_aa: CASSVGGAGQMNTEAFF
cdr3_nt: TGTGCCAGCAGCGTAGGAGGGGCGGGACAGATGAACACTGAAGCTTTCTTT
j_call: TRBJ1-1
d_call: TRBD1
clone_size: once
v_call: TRBV9

cdr3_aa: CARGDSGGPYNEQFF
cdr3_nt: TGTGCCAGAGGCGATAGCGGGGGACCCTACAATGAGCAGTTCTTC
j_call: TRBJ2-1
d_call: TRBD2
clone_size: NA
v_call: TRBV3-1/TRBV3-2

cdr3_aa: CASSVEEGAYGYTF
cdr3_nt: TGTGCCAGCAGCGTAGAAGAGGGTGCCTATGGCTACACCTTC
j_call: TRBJ1-2
d_call: NA
clone_size: NA
v_call: TRBV9